This T cell receptor (beta chain) emerged from a study of T cells after yellow fever vaccination (dated by TCRdb to about 2019). Describing the broader study: Libraries from fractions with low cell numbers were prepared with the SMART-Seq v4 Ultra Low Input RNA kit. The cohort comprised two healthy male donors, one aged 18 to 30 and one aged 30 to 40 years. Blood samples were taken at several timepoints before and after primary and secondary immunization, and bulk PBMC replicates and cell subsets were isolated. Bulk TCR alpha and beta repertoires were sequenced longitudinally to track T-cell clones before and after primary and booster YFV17D yellow fever vaccination.

Sequencing instrument: Illumina NovaSeq 6000. TCR cDNA was synthesized by 5'RACE template switching, through which a universal primer site and unique molecular identifiers were introduced. cDNA synthesis was primed from both the TCR alpha and TCR beta constant segments. Libraries were amplified in two PCR steps, with sample barcodes and sequencing adapters added in the second step. Sequencing of the libraries was done on either Illumina HiSeq 2500 (2x100 bp) or NovaSeq (2x150 bp). The paper's processing steps were these. Demultiplexing of reads and collapsing into UMI consensus sequences were performed with MIGEC, and V(D)J alignment was carried out with MiXCR. Vaccine-responding clonotypes were identified with edgeR using replicate PBMC samples, with FDR below 0.01 and a log2 fold change above 5 up to day 15 being required. Bulk clonotypes were assigned CD4 or CD8 identity according to which sequenced CD4 or CD8 repertoire held them at higher abundance. The public reads were run again by TCRdb, first through fastp at Q25 and then through MiXCR, and only productive beta chains were kept. A single entry per CDR3 protein holds the most common genes and DNA from its merged rows. TCRdb, not the original authors, processed these V and J calls. The sample table contains 250,000 to 400,000 distinct CDR3 sequences; only one count was recorded for around 4.5% of them. Around 19% of the sample lies in the top ten.

The study at large found these results: Computational filtering was needed because FACS-sorted repertoires could contain abundant contaminating clonotypes from the bulk population. A small fraction of clonotypes appeared in both the CD4 and CD8 compartments, likely as a result of convergent recombination. After the booster, most clones that had expanded after primary vaccination were detected again (around 97% of CD4 and 70% to 90% of CD8), suggesting broad maintenance of memory. The secondary T-cell response was weaker than the primary response but faster, peaking on day 5 instead of day 15. Only two donors were included in the study, so the extent to which the findings can be generalized is limited.

From its cysteine to its phenylalanine, the CDR3 spans 16 amino acids. Here the CDR3 DNA is all that survives: 48 bases in frame from base 1. Via the germline V gene, CDR1 is MGHRA and CDR2 YSYEKL. V is reduced by 0 bases and J by 4 bases, leaving a spacing of 15 bases between them. This clonotype was seen at least ten times. Its cognate antigen has yet to be identified. One base away there is no much larger clone; base qualities are not given. The treatment or condition label, as the study defines it: live attenuated yellow fever vaccine strain. Two biological replicates of bulk PBMCs were collected at each blood-draw timepoint. PBMCs were isolated from peripheral blood using a standard Ficoll-Paque protocol. TriZol was used to extract RNA from bulk PBMCs, from CD4 and CD8 fractions, and from dextramer-positive and dextramer-negative fractions.

The rearranged chain carries TRBV4-1 and TRBJ1-2; the D gene identity is not certain. The specimen was PBMCs, collected 15 days after the yellow fever booster vaccination. This TCR came from a man younger than 30 who received the YFV17D yellow fever vaccine. The DNA sequence is given as TGCGCCAGCAGCCAAGATTACTTGAGGGTCCGCTATGGCTACACCTTC. Its amino acids are CASSQDYLRVRYGYTF.